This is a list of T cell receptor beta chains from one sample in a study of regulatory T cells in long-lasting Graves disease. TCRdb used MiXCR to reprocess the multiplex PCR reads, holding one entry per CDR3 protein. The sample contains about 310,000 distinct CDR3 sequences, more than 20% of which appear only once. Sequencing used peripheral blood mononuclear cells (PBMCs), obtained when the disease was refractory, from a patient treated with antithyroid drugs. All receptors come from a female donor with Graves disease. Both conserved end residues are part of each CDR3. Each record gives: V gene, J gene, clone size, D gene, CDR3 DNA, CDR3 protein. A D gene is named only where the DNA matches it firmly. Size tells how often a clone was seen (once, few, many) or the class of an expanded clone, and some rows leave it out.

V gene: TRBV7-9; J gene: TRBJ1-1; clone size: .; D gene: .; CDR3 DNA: TGTGCCAGCAGCTTAAGAGGGGAGAACACTGAAGCTTTCTTT; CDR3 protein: CASSLRGENTEAFF
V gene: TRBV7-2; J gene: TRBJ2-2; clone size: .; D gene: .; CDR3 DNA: TGTGCCAGCAGCCCGATATGGTTTGCCGGGGAGCTGTTTTTT; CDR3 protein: CASSPIWFAGELFF
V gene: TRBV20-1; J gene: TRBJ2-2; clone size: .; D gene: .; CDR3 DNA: TGCAGTGTTGTAGGCATGGGAACCGGGGAGCTGTTTTTT; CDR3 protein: CSVVGMGTGELFF
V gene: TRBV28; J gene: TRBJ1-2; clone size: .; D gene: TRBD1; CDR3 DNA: TGTGCCAGCAGCCGTACCGGGACAGGGAGCCTGCTGTATGGCTACACCTTC; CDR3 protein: CASSRTGTGSLLYGYTF
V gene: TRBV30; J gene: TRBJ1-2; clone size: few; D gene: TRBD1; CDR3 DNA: TGTGCCTGGAGTGTACGACAGGGTGGCGGCTATGGCTACACCTTC; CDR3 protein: CAWSVRQGGGYGYTF
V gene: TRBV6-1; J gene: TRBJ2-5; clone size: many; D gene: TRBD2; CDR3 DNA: TGTGCCAGCAGTGAAGGACTAGCGGGAGGCAGCGAGACCCAGTACTTC; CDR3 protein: CASSEGLAGGSETQYF
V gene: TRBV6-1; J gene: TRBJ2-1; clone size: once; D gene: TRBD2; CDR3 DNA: TGTGCCAGCAGTCCAGGACTAGCTTACAATGAGCAGTTCTTC; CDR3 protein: CASSPGLAYNEQFF
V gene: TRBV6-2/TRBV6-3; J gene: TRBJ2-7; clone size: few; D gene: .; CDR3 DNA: TGTGCCAGCAGTTACTCGAGTTTGGTTACCTCCTACGAGCAGTACTTC; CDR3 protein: CASSYSSLVTSYEQYF
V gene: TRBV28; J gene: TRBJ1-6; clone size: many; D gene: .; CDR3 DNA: TGTGCCAGCAGCAGGCCATCCGGGGCCGCTAATTCACCCCTCCACTTT; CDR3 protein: CASSRPSGAANSPLHF
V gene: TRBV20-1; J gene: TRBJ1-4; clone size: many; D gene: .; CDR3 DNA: TGCAGTGCTAGAGAAGGCGGGGGTGAAAAACTGTTTTTT; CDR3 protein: CSAREGGGEKLFF
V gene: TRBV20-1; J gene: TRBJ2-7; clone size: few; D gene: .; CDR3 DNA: TGCAGTGCTAGGGGACCGTCCTACGAGCAGTACTTC; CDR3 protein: CSARGPSYEQYF
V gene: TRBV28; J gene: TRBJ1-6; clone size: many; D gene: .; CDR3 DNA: TGTGCCAGCAGTTCTAAACAGGGCCCTGGGCTCTCACCCCTCCACTTT; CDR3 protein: CASSSKQGPGLSPLHF
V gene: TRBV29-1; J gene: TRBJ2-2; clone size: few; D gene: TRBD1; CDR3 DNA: TGCAGCGTCAACAGGGGCGGGACCGGGGAGCTGTTTTTT; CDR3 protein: CSVNRGGTGELFF
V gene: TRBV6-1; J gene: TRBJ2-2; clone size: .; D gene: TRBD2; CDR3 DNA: TGTGCCAGCAGTCCGATAGCGGGAGTTTTTAACACCGGGGAGCTGTTTTTT; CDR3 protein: CASSPIAGVFNTGELFF
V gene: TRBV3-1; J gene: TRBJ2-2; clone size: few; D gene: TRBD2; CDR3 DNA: TGTGCCAGCAGCCTTCGAAGACTAGCGGGAGACACCGGGGAGCTGTTTTTT; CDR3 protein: CASSLRRLAGDTGELFF
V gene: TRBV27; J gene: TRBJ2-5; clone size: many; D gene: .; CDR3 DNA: TGTGCCAGCAGTTTGGAGTGGGGCTCCGGGACCCAGTACTTC; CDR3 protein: CASSLEWGSGTQYF
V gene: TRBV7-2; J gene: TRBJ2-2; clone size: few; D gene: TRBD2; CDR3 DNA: TGTGCCAGCAGCCCGACGGGGGGGGGAAACACCGGGGAGCTGTTTTTT; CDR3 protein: CASSPTGGGNTGELFF
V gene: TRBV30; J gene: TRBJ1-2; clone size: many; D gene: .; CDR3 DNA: TGTGCCTGGAGTGTGGACTCCCGCGCAGGCTACACCTTC; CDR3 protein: CAWSVDSRAGYTF
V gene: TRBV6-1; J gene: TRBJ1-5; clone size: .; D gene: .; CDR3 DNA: TGTGCCAGCAGTCACCTCGAACCAGTTATCAGCAATCAGCCCCAGCATTTT; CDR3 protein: CASSHLEPVISNQPQHF
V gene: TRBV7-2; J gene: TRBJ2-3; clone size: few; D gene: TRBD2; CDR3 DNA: TGTGCCAGCAGCCGACTAGCGGGAATTCGAGATACGCAGTATTTT; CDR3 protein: CASSRLAGIRDTQYF
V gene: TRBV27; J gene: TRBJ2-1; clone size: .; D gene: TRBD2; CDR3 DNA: TGTGCCAGCAGTTTAGTAAGCGGGAGGAGGTACAATGAGCAGTTCTTC; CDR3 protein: CASSLVSGRRYNEQFF
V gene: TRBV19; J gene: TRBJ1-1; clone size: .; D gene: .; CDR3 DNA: TGTGCCAGTATGCCGACAGTCTTCATGAACACTGAAGCTTTCTTT; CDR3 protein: CASMPTVFMNTEAFF